The 8 T cell receptor beta chains below come from one sample, sequenced in a study of CD8 T cells in ankylosing spondylitis. TCRdb re-called the 5' RACE reads with MiXCR, one entry per CDR3 protein. This sample carries approximately 350,000 distinct CDR3 sequences, approximately 22% of them seen once, and the ten largest clones take around 14%. The sample comprised blood, either unsorted or a sorted T cell fraction (not recorded which). Source of these receptors: a male donor with ankylosing spondylitis or in good health (not recorded which).

This chain links TRBV6-5 with TRBJ2-3, with D maybe TRBD2 (6 bases). This CDR3 comprises 16 residues. V lost 4 bases, J lost 0 bases, and 14 bases lay in between. Germline CDR1 and CDR2: MNHEY and SVGAGI. CDR3 in amino acids: CASSSLALTSTDTQYF. CDR3 coding DNA: TGTGCCAGCAGTTCACTAGCCCTAACTAGCACAGATACGCAGTATTTT.

This clonotype was detected a few times. The chain is built from TRBV2 and TRBJ2-7; 7 bases line up with TRBD1. The junction had 9 bases not matched to a gene; V was cut back by 7 bases and J by 3 bases. Per the germline V gene, CDR1 is SNHLY and CDR2 is FYNNEI. This CDR3 is built from 14 residues. The CDR3, as DNA: TGTGCCAGCATTCCTTACGGGACAGTCTACGAGCAGTACTTC. This gives the protein CASIPYGTVYEQYF.

The chain is built from TRBV13 and TRBJ2-5, with 8 bases aligning to TRBD2. This CDR3 has 15 amino acids. V dropped 4 bases and J dropped 5; count of bases not matched to a gene: 9. Germline V gives CDR1 PRHDT, CDR2 FYEKMQ (reference sequence). In DNA form, the CDR3 reads TGTGCCAGCAGCTCCCGGGGCGGGGGGCAGGAGACCCAGTACTTC. It specifies CASSSRGGGQETQYF.

This clonotype was seen at least ten times. This chain joins TRBV5-6 and TRBJ1-1; TRBD1 matches at 8 bases. The V segment lost 0 bases and the J segment 11 bases; nucleotides outside the gene matches: 6. CDR3 length equals 13 residues. The germline CDR1 and CDR2 sequences are SGHDT and YYEEEE. The CDR3 reads CASSLGDGTGAFF. The CDR3 bases are TGTGCCAGCAGCTTGGGAGATGGGACAGGTGCTTTCTTT.

This rearrangement joins TRBV6-5 to TRBJ2-3; tentative D call: TRBD2 (7 bases). CDR1 and CDR2 from the germline V gene are MNHEY and SVGAGI. V was trimmed by 1 base and J by 3 bases, leaving 11 bases between them. This CDR3 region has 15 residues. The CDR3 region has the DNA TGTGCCAGCAGTTACTGGGGGGGGCCAACAGATACGCAGTATTTT. Translated: CASSYWGGPTDTQYF.

This chain joins TRBV3-1 and TRBJ2-2; D might be TRBD1 (6 bases). Trimming shortened V by 5 bases and J by 4 bases, and 17 bases separated the two germline ends. Germline CDR1 is LGHDT and CDR2 is YNNKEL (reference sequence). This CDR3 is 16 amino acids long. The chain's CDR3 is CASSDPWTVLTGELFF. DNA of the CDR3: TGTGCCAGCAGCGATCCTTGGACAGTACTCACCGGGGAGCTGTTTTTT.

The genes are TRBV7-9 and TRBJ2-2, with a tentative D call TRBD1 (5 bases). CDR3 length: 17 residues. Trimming left V 5 bases short and J 4 bases short, with 20 bases between. From germline, CDR1 is SEHNR and CDR2 FQNEAQ (reference sequence). DNA for the CDR3: TGTGCCAGCAGCCCAATGCTAGGGGCAGTGGCCACCGGGGAGCTGTTTTTT. As protein: CASSPMLGAVATGELFF. Full variable domain (outside the CDR3, taken from reference TRBV7-9 and TRBJ2-2): DTGVSQNPRHKITKRGQNVTFRCDPISEHNRLYWYRQTLGQGPEFLTYFQNEAQLEKSRLLSDRFSAERPKGSFSTLEIQRTEQGDSAMYLCASSPMLGAVATGELFFGEGSRLTVL.

The chain links TRBV12-3 or TRBV12-4 to TRBJ2-2; TRBD1 matches 9 bases. The CDR3 spans 15 residues. The junction had 5 bases not matched to a gene; V was cut back by 3 bases and J by 6 bases. DNA for the CDR3: TGTGCCAGCAGTTTTACAGGGGGCGACTCCGGGGAGCTGTTTTTT. Its protein product is CASSFTGGDSGELFF.